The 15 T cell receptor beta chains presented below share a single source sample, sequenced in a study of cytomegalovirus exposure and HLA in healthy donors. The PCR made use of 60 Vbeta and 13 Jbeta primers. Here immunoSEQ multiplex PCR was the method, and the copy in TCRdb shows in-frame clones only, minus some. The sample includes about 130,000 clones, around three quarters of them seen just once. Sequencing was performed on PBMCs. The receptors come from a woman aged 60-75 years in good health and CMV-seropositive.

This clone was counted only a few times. CDR3 DNA: TGTGCCAGTAGACCCGTTGGGACAGGGCGTAACACTGAAGCTTTCTTT. Encoded protein: CASRPVGTGRNTEAFF. The chain couples TRBV19 to TRBJ1-1, with TRBD1 identical over 9 bases. After removal of 6 bases from V and 2 bases from J, the junction contained 10 bases not matched to a gene. The germline CDR1 and CDR2 sequences are LNHDA and SQIVND (reference sequence). The CDR3 sequence is 16 residues long.

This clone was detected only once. CDR3 region: CASSPRRGVTEQFF. The CDR3 nucleotides are TGTGCCAGCTCACCACGTCGCGGGGTCACTGAGCAGTTCTTC. The chain has TRBV18 and TRBJ2-1, with a tentative D call TRBD2 (6 bases). The germline gives CDR1 KGHSH, CDR2 LQKENI. V gave up 1 base and J gave up 9 bases, with 13 bases separating them. The CDR3 is 14 amino acids.

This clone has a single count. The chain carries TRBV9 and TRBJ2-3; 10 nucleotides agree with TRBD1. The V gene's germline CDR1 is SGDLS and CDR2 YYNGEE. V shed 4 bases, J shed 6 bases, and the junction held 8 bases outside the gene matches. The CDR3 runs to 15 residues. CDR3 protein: CASSSSWTGGDTQYF. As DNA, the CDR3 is TGTGCCAGCAGCTCAAGTTGGACAGGGGGGGATACGCAGTATTTT.

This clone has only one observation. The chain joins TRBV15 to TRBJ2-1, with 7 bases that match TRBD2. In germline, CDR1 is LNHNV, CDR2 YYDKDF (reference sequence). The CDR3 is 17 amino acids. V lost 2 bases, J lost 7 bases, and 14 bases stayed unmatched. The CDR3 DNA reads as TGTGCCACCAGCAGACCGGAGGAGCGGGGTAGTCAGAATGAGCAGTTCTTC. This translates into CATSRPEERGSQNEQFF.

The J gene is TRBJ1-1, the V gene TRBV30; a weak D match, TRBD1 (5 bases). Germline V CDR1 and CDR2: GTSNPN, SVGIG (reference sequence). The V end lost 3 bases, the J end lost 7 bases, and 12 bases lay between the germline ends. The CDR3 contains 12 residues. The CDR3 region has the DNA TGTGCCTGGAGGCTACAGGCATATGAAGCTTTCTTT. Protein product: CAWRLQAYEAFF.

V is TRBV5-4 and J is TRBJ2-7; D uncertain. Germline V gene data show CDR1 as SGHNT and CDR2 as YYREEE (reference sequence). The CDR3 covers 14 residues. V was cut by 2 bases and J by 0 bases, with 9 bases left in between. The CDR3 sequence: CASSFNSRSYEQYF. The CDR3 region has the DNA TGTGCCAGCAGCTTTAACTCTCGCTCCTACGAGCAGTACTTC. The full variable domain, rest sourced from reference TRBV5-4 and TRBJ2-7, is ETGVTQSPTHLIKTRGQQVTLRCSSQSGHNTVSWYQQALGQGPQFIFQYYREEENGRGNFPPRFSGLQFPNYSSELNVNALELDDSALYLCASSFNSRSYEQYFGPGTRLTVT.

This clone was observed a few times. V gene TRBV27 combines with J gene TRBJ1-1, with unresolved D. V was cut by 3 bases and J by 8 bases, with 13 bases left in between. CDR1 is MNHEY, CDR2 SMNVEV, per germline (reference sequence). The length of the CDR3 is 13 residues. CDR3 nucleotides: TGTGCCAGCAGTTTTTCCGGGGTCGAAGAAGCTTTCTTT. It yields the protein CASSFSGVEEAFF.

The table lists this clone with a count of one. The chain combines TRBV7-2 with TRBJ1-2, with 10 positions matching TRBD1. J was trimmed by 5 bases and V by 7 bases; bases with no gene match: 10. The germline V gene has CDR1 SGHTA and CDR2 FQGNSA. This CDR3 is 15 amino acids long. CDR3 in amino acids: CASNFRDRGRYGYTF. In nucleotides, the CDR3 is TGTGCCAGCAACTTCCGGGACAGGGGACGATATGGCTACACCTTC.

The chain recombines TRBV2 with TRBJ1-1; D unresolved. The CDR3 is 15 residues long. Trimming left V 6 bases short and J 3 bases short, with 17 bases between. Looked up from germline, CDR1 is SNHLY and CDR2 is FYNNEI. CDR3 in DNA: TGTGCCAGCAGCCCACTGCTTCCGGAGTACACTGAAGCTTTCTTT. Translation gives CASSPLLPEYTEAFF.

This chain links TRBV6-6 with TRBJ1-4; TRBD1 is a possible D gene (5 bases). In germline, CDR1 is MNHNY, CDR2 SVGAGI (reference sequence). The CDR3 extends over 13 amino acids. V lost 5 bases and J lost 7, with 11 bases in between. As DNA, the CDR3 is TGTGCCAGCAGTGGCCCCGGGGGTGAAAAACTGTTTTTT. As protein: CASSGPGGEKLFF.

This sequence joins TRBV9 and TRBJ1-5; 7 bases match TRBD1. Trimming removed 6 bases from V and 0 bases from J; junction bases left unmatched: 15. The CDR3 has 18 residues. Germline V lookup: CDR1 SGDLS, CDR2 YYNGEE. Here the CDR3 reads CASIRPSRGRNSNQPQHF. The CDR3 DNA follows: TGTGCCAGCATCAGACCCTCAAGGGGGCGGAATAGCAATCAGCCCCAGCATTTT.

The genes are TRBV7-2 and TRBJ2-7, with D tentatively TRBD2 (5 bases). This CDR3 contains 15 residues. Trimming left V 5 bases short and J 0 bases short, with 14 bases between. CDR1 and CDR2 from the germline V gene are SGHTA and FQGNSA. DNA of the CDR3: TGTGCCAGCAGCCCCAGGACTGTCAGCTCCTACGAGCAGTACTTC. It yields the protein CASSPRTVSSYEQYF.

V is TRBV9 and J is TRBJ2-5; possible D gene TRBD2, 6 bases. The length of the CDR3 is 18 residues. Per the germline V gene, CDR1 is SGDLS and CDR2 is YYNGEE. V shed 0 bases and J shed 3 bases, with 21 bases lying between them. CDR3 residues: CASSVEEASADYKETQYF. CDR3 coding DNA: TGTGCCAGCAGCGTAGAAGAAGCTAGCGCCGATTACAAAGAGACCCAGTACTTC.

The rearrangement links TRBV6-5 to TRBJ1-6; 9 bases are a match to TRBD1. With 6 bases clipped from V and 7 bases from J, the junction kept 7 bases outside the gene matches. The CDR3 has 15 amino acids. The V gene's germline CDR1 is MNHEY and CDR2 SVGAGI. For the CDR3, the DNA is TGTGCCAGCAGCTCCACAGGGGGCGGAAATTCACCCCTCCACTTT. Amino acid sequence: CASSSTGGGNSPLHF.

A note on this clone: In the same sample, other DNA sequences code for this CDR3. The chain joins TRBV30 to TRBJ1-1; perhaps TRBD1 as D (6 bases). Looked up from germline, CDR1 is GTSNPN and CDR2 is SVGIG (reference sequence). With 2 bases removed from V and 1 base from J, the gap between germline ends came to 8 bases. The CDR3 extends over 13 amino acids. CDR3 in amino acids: CAWSRTANTEAFF. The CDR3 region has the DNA TGTGCCTGGAGTCGGACAGCGAACACTGAAGCTTTCTTT.